This T cell receptor beta chain was sequenced for a study of cytomegalovirus exposure and HLA in healthy donors. Study conclusions and caveats: A prior analysis recorded that most TCR beta V segments were productive about 87% or about 30% of the time.

With regard to this clone: Its antigen is still unknown.

PCR employed 60 Vbeta and 13 Jbeta primers. Repertoires were generated with immunoSEQ multiplex PCR, while TCRdb's copy carries only in-frame clones and drops some. This sample has around 30,000 clones, with around nine tenths found just once. The material sequenced was PBMCs. The receptor comes from a boy aged 5-17 years in good health and CMV-seronegative.

CDR3 in amino acids: CASSQGGIGLDTQYF. CDR3 bases: TGCGCCAGCAGCCAAGGAGGAATTGGATTGGATACGCAGTATTTT. The V gene is TRBV4-3, the J gene TRBJ2-3; unclear D gene. Trimming shortened V by 1 base and J by 6 bases, and 14 bases separated the two germline ends. The CDR3 extends over 15 amino acids. Germline V gene sequence: CDR1 LGHNA, CDR2 YSLEER.